The subject of this entry is one T cell receptor beta chain. This clone is a singleton in its sample. Its antigen specificity is not known. Base qualities are not recorded, but no much larger clone differs from it by a single base. From the cysteine through the phenylalanine, the CDR3 covers 13 amino acids. Only the CDR3 part of the read is kept: 39 bases, read in frame from the first base. From a lookup of the germline V gene (reference sequence), CDR1 and CDR2 are PRHDT and FYEKMQ. Trimming removed 6 bases from V and 1 base from J, leaving 9 bases between the germline ends. Using the deep immunoSEQ assay, TCR CDR3 regions were amplified from genomic DNA by multiplex PCR. Genomic DNA extracted from each cell subset was distributed evenly over all wells of several immunoSEQ 96-well plates, and each plate served as one replicate. For sorted subsets, about 220 ng of genomic DNA, equivalent to some 30,000 T cell genomes, went into each replicate PCR. Purified libraries were measured with a Qubit 3.0 fluorometer, size-checked on a Bioanalyzer 2100, and measured again with the KAPA Library Quantification kit. Every immunoSEQ 96-well plate was sequenced on a separate single-read 150-cycle Illumina NextSeq 550 flow cell. Concerning the study's data processing: Because only junctional sequences without quality scores were contained in the immunoSEQ output, filtering matching that applied to full-length reads could not be performed. Sequences were annotated with PyIR, a Python wrapper for IgBLAST v1.9, and V/J genes and CDR3 were assigned using IMGT germline references. Reads with weak V/J assignments (E-value above 1e-6), missing CDR3, stop codons, out-of-frame junctions, or ambiguous translated residues were removed. A V3J clonotype was defined by an identical inferred V gene, J gene, and CDR3 amino acid sequence. The percentage overlap between two repertoires was calculated by dividing the number of shared unique clonotypes by the size of the smaller repertoire. Three approaches were used to assess repertoire richness: RTK rarefaction, the Chao1 estimator, and Recon v2.1 estimates of unobserved clonotypes. OLGA was used to compute generation probabilities for all TCRbeta clonotypes that the gDNA method yielded from several donors. TCRdb obtained this table from immuneACCESS and retained in-frame rearrangements with V and J assigned. These tables miss some clones; where compared with another copy, unresolved V genes account for less than half of the shortfall, and the remainder is unexplained. Clonal size and the V and J genes are those of that table, whereas D and trimming came from the DNA. Present in this sample are millions of clones, about 92% of which were seen just once. The ten largest clones capture about 1.5% of the sample.

This entry comes from a study of shared clonotypes between healthy human individuals (dated by TCRdb to the early 2020s). About the investigation overall: Three men and a couple of women, aged 18 to 49 years, made up the cohort. For each donor, CD4 naive and CD4 memory were each given three plates, CD8 naive was given two plates, and CD8 memory was given one plate. To estimate repertoire size and how much clonotypes are shared between individuals, the study performed deep sequencing of blood TCR repertoires from about five healthy adults. Libraries were prepared and TCR repertoires were sequenced by different laboratories using diverse techniques, in order to increase sequencing depth and limit assay-specific biases. Per donor, leukapheresis produced somewhere between about 0.9 and 9.5 billion PBMCs.

For the CD8 naive samples, CD45RO-negative cells were positively selected for CCR7, yielding a CD45RA+CCR7+ population from which TemRA cells were excluded. Healthy HIV-negative adults with no recently reported acute infections or vaccinations were included as donors. Every donor was a Caucasian adult living in Nashville, Tennessee, USA. Blood was obtained by leukapheresis, after which PBMCs were separated by Ficoll-Histopaque density gradient centrifugation and cryopreserved in liquid nitrogen vapor phase. Analytical flow cytometry was used to check the purity and quantity of every magnetically sorted T cell population. From each sorted fraction, genomic DNA was isolated and quantified by UV absorbance on a Nanodrop 2000c. Study-wide conclusions, independent of this receptor: Sampling was limited to blood, and TCR repertoires in tissue likely differ from TCR repertoires in blood. Even with the large sequencing depth, rarefaction of the sorted-subset datasets indicated that sequencing was incomplete. Larger estimated clonotype richness was generally found for naive subsets than for memory subsets. Pairwise subsampling led to the expectation that sequencing depth would affect the degree of clonotype sharing among donors. Because the study included only a small number of donors, the genetic and exposure-history diversity represented was limited. Compared with non-shared clonotypes, the clonotypes found in all four sorted-subset donors had higher generation probabilities. Approximately 5% of naive CD4, approximately 3.7% of naive CD8, approximately 2% of memory CD4, and about 0.4% of memory CD8 clonotypes were shared across several donors.

This sequence uses TRBV13 and TRBJ2-5; the D gene is perhaps TRBD1, on 5 matching bases. The specimen sequenced was naive CD8+ T cells from PBMCs. Explained via the paper, the cell subset or site label denotes: CD45RA+CCR7+. The receptor was derived from a man aged 18 to 29 in good health. Some clones in this sample may be carry-over from other donors' samples. This receptor carries the CDR3 CASRRGSQETQYF. The DNA sequence reads TGTGCCAGCAGAAGGGGCTCCCAAGAGACCCAGTACTTC. Here the CDR3 is joined to the reference TRBV13 and TRBJ2-5 genes, and the full variable domain is: AAGVIQSPRHLIKEKRETATLKCYPIPRHDTVYWYQQGPGQDPQFLISFYEKMQSDKGSIPDRFSAQQFSDYHSELNMSSLELGDSALYFCASRRGSQETQYFGPGTRLLVL.